This T cell receptor (beta chain) was recorded in a study of blood T cell repertoires in COVID-19. Study as a whole: The study drew acute and convalescent COVID-19 samples from the United States, Italy and Spain.

The V and J ends lost 2 bases and 7 bases respectively, with 9 bases between them. This CDR3 region has 12 residues. Germline CDR1 SGHRS, CDR2 YFSETQ. Per the original data handling: Using reference gene primer amplification, nucleated cell counts were estimated. TCRdb's copy holds only in-frame clones and misses some; the assay was immunoSEQ multiplex PCR. V and J calls and clone size are as listed in that table; D and trimming were resolved from the DNA. The table shows 280,000 or so clones, with about 91% occurring only once. J is TRBJ1-1 and V is TRBV5-1, with D unclear. This clonotype was obtained from a woman younger than 45 who had recovered from COVID-19. The material sequenced was peripheral blood. CDR3 in amino acids: CASSFSGSEAFF. CDR3 DNA sequence: TGCGCCAGCAGCTTTTCCGGGAGTGAAGCTTTCTTT.